A selection of T cell receptor beta chains follows, all from one sample in a study of neoadjuvant anti-PD-1 for oral cavity cancer. Libraries were prepared by immunoSEQ multiplex PCR; TCRdb keeps only in-frame clonotypes and omits some of them. The repertoire holds roughly 7,200 clones, roughly 50% seen once, with approximately 6% in the top ten. The sequenced sample was tumor tissue, obtained before nivolumab (anti-PD-1) treatment. The receptors were sampled from a person aged 40 to 85 with oral cavity squamous cell carcinoma. Both conserved end residues are part of each CDR3. Fields, in order: J gene, D gene, V gene, clone size, CDR3 DNA, CDR3 protein. D genes are given only for firm matches. The size field is filled for only some rows; it gives once, few, many or a size class.

j_gene: TRBJ1-2
d_gene: .
v_gene: TRBV27
abundance: few
CDR3nt: TGTGCCAGCAGTTTATCGGGAGATGGCTACACCTTC
CDR3aa: CASSLSGDGYTF

j_gene: TRBJ2-2
d_gene: .
v_gene: TRBV9
abundance: .
CDR3nt: TGTGCCAGCAGCGCACTTACAGCCGACGGGGAGCTGTTTTTT
CDR3aa: CASSALTADGELFF

j_gene: TRBJ2-2
d_gene: TRBD2
v_gene: TRBV5-1
abundance: .
CDR3nt: TGCGCCAGCAGCCGGTTGACTAGCGCGAACACCGGGGAGCTGTTTTTT
CDR3aa: CASSRLTSANTGELFF

j_gene: TRBJ2-3
d_gene: TRBD2
v_gene: TRBV28
abundance: .
CDR3nt: TGTGCCAGCAGTTTGGCGGGAGGGCCCTCAAGGGATACGCAGTATTTT
CDR3aa: CASSLAGGPSRDTQYF

j_gene: TRBJ2-3
d_gene: .
v_gene: TRBV5-6
abundance: .
CDR3nt: TGTGCCAGCAGATGGTCCGGGATTAGCACAGATACGCAGTATTTT
CDR3aa: CASRWSGISTDTQYF

j_gene: TRBJ1-5
d_gene: .
v_gene: TRBV6-1
abundance: few
CDR3nt: TGTGCCAGCAGTGAACCGTGGGGGACCTGGTATGGCAATCAGCCCCAGCATTTT
CDR3aa: CASSEPWGTWYGNQPQHF

j_gene: TRBJ2-1
d_gene: TRBD2
v_gene: TRBV19
abundance: .
CDR3nt: TGTGCCAGTAGACCCGGGACTAGCGGCTACAATGAGCAGTTCTTC
CDR3aa: CASRPGTSGYNEQFF

j_gene: TRBJ2-4
d_gene: TRBD1
v_gene: TRBV15
abundance: .
CDR3nt: TGTGCCACCAGCAGACAGGGGGAATCCAAAAACATTCAGTACTTC
CDR3aa: CATSRQGESKNIQYF

j_gene: TRBJ1-1
d_gene: .
v_gene: TRBV5-4
abundance: .
CDR3nt: TGTGCCAGCTCCCGTCAGGGTCCCGAAGCTTTCTTT
CDR3aa: CASSRQGPEAFF

j_gene: TRBJ2-3
d_gene: TRBD1
v_gene: TRBV6-6
abundance: .
CDR3nt: TGTGCCAGCAGTTACGCCGGGACAGGGGCTGATACGCAGTATTTT
CDR3aa: CASSYAGTGADTQYF

j_gene: TRBJ2-7
d_gene: .
v_gene: TRBV27
abundance: .
CDR3nt: TGTGCCAGCAGTAACCGGGATCAGCCATACGAGCAGTACTTC
CDR3aa: CASSNRDQPYEQYF

j_gene: TRBJ1-1
d_gene: .
v_gene: TRBV10-1
abundance: .
CDR3nt: TGCGCCAGCAGTGTGGGGGGCCGCACTGAAGCTTTCTTT
CDR3aa: CASSVGGRTEAFF

j_gene: TRBJ2-6
d_gene: TRBD2
v_gene: TRBV2
abundance: .
CDR3nt: TGTGCCAGCACTGAGCGGGGCTTTGGAGGGGCCAACGTCCTGACTTTC
CDR3aa: CASTERGFGGANVLTF

j_gene: TRBJ2-7
d_gene: .
v_gene: TRBV5-5
abundance: few
CDR3nt: TGTGCCAGCAGCTTGGCGTACAGTGACGAGCAGTACTTC
CDR3aa: CASSLAYSDEQYF

j_gene: TRBJ1-6
d_gene: .
v_gene: TRBV19
abundance: .
CDR3nt: TGTGCCAGTAGTCCCCGGGCAGGGGACGGAAGTTCACCCCTCCACTTT
CDR3aa: CASSPRAGDGSSPLHF

j_gene: TRBJ2-7
d_gene: .
v_gene: TRBV25-1
abundance: .
CDR3nt: TGTGCCAGCACGTTAACGGGCTACGAGCAGTACTTC
CDR3aa: CASTLTGYEQYF

j_gene: TRBJ2-1
d_gene: .
v_gene: TRBV6-1
abundance: few
CDR3nt: TGTGCCACCTGGGTCGGGAGCCAGTACAATGAGCAGTTCTTC
CDR3aa: CATWVGSQYNEQFF

j_gene: TRBJ1-2
d_gene: .
v_gene: TRBV2
abundance: few
CDR3nt: TGTGCCAGCAGTGCCTCTAGTAGCTACACCTTC
CDR3aa: CASSASSSYTF

j_gene: TRBJ1-3
d_gene: .
v_gene: TRBV14
abundance: .
CDR3nt: TGTGCCAGCAGCCCTAACTCTGGAAACACCATATATTTT
CDR3aa: CASSPNSGNTIYF

j_gene: TRBJ2-7
d_gene: .
v_gene: TRBV18
abundance: .
CDR3nt: TGTGCCAGCTCACCACAAGCATCCTCCTACGAGCAGTACTTC
CDR3aa: CASSPQASSYEQYF

j_gene: TRBJ2-5
d_gene: TRBD2
v_gene: TRBV5-1
abundance: few
CDR3nt: TGCGCCAGCAGGACAGCGGGAGAAATGGAGACCCAGTACTTC
CDR3aa: CASRTAGEMETQYF

j_gene: TRBJ1-2
d_gene: .
v_gene: TRBV14
abundance: once
CDR3nt: TGTGCCAGCAGCCAAGATGTCTTTGGCTACACCTTC
CDR3aa: CASSQDVFGYTF

j_gene: TRBJ1-5
d_gene: .
v_gene: TRBV6-1
abundance: .
CDR3nt: TGTGCCAGCAGTGAAGCAGGGGCCGGCAATCAGCCCCAGCATTTT
CDR3aa: CASSEAGAGNQPQHF

j_gene: TRBJ1-5
d_gene: .
v_gene: TRBV7-9
abundance: few
CDR3nt: TGTGCCAGCAGCCCGACAGACAATCAGCCCCAGCATTTT
CDR3aa: CASSPTDNQPQHF

j_gene: TRBJ2-1
d_gene: .
v_gene: TRBV11-2
abundance: .
CDR3nt: TGTGCCAGCAGCTTTCACAATGAGCAGTTCTTC
CDR3aa: CASSFHNEQFF

j_gene: TRBJ2-1
d_gene: TRBD1
v_gene: TRBV5-8
abundance: .
CDR3nt: TGTGCCAGCAGCTTGGGACAGGGCCCCTACAATGAGCAGTTCTTC
CDR3aa: CASSLGQGPYNEQFF

j_gene: TRBJ1-5
d_gene: .
v_gene: TRBV6-1
abundance: .
CDR3nt: TGTGCCAGCAGTGAACGGGTACTCAATCAGCCCCAGCATTTT
CDR3aa: CASSERVLNQPQHF

j_gene: TRBJ2-3
d_gene: TRBD1
v_gene: TRBV7-9
abundance: .
CDR3nt: TGTGCCAGCAGCCCAACCGGGACAGCTATACTAATTTTT
CDR3aa: CASSPTGTAILIF

j_gene: TRBJ2-1
d_gene: TRBD2
v_gene: TRBV4-1
abundance: .
CDR3nt: TGCGCCAGCAGCCAAGAGACTAGCAGGAACAATGAGCAGTTCTTC
CDR3aa: CASSQETSRNNEQFF

j_gene: TRBJ1-4
d_gene: .
v_gene: TRBV7-9
abundance: once
CDR3nt: TGTGCCAGCAGCAACGCCCCCCCCGGAACTAATGAAAAACTGTTTTTT
CDR3aa: CASSNAPPGTNEKLFF

j_gene: TRBJ2-1
d_gene: .
v_gene: TRBV5-8
abundance: few
CDR3nt: TGTGCCAGCAGCTTGGGCGGGAAGTCCTACAATGAGCAGTTCTTC
CDR3aa: CASSLGGKSYNEQFF

j_gene: TRBJ2-2
d_gene: .
v_gene: TRBV7-6
abundance: .
CDR3nt: TGTGCCAGCAGCCCCTTGTTTACCAGGGAGGATCGGACCGGGGAGCTGTTTTTT
CDR3aa: CASSPLFTREDRTGELFF

j_gene: TRBJ2-2
d_gene: .
v_gene: TRBV10-3
abundance: .
CDR3nt: TGTGCCATCACCCCCAGGGGGGCACCGAACACCGGGGAGCTGTTTTTT
CDR3aa: CAITPRGAPNTGELFF

j_gene: TRBJ1-1
d_gene: TRBD1
v_gene: TRBV12-5
abundance: .
CDR3nt: TGTGCTAGCCTCCAAGACAGGGGAGACACTGAAGCTTTCTTT
CDR3aa: CASLQDRGDTEAFF

j_gene: TRBJ2-7
d_gene: TRBD2
v_gene: TRBV2
abundance: .
CDR3nt: TGTGCCAGCAGACGACTAGCGGGAGGCCCCTCACTACTCGACGAGCAGTACTTC
CDR3aa: CASRRLAGGPSLLDEQYF

j_gene: TRBJ2-3
d_gene: .
v_gene: TRBV5-1
abundance: .
CDR3nt: TGCGCCAGCAGCTTGGCAGTAGCGGCAGATACGCAGTATTTT
CDR3aa: CASSLAVAADTQYF

j_gene: TRBJ1-1
d_gene: TRBD1
v_gene: TRBV7-2
abundance: few
CDR3nt: TGTGCCAGCAGCTCACGACAGGGGGCGGACACTGAAGCTTTCTTT
CDR3aa: CASSSRQGADTEAFF

j_gene: TRBJ1-1
d_gene: .
v_gene: TRBV27
abundance: .
CDR3nt: TGTGCCAGCAGTCGAAGGACATCGAACACTGAAGCTTTCTTT
CDR3aa: CASSRRTSNTEAFF

j_gene: TRBJ1-2
d_gene: .
v_gene: TRBV5-5
abundance: .
CDR3nt: TGTGCCAGCAGCTCAGTGACCTTTTCTAACTATGGCTACACCTTC
CDR3aa: CASSSVTFSNYGYTF

j_gene: TRBJ1-2
d_gene: TRBD1
v_gene: TRBV7-8
abundance: .
CDR3nt: TGTGCCAGCAGCTCAGGGACAGGGGGGGCCCTAGAGGGCTACACCTTC
CDR3aa: CASSSGTGGALEGYTF

j_gene: TRBJ1-4
d_gene: TRBD1
v_gene: TRBV14
abundance: .
CDR3nt: TGTGCCAGCAGCCAAGGCGGAACCGGGACAGGGGGCCTAGGGCGCGAAAAACTGTTTTTT
CDR3aa: CASSQGGTGTGGLGREKLFF

j_gene: TRBJ2-3
d_gene: TRBD2
v_gene: TRBV5-6
abundance: .
CDR3nt: TGTGCCAGCAGCTTCGGACTAGCTCCAGATACGCAGTATTTT
CDR3aa: CASSFGLAPDTQYF

j_gene: TRBJ2-7
d_gene: .
v_gene: TRBV5-1
abundance: few
CDR3nt: TGCGCCAGCAGCTTAGCTGAGGGGTTTACCTACGAGCAGTACTTC
CDR3aa: CASSLAEGFTYEQYF

j_gene: TRBJ2-5
d_gene: .
v_gene: TRBV28
abundance: .
CDR3nt: TGTGCCAGCATTCGGGGGCCCCATGGCAAAGAGACCCAGTACTTC
CDR3aa: CASIRGPHGKETQYF

j_gene: TRBJ2-1
d_gene: .
v_gene: TRBV29-1
abundance: few
CDR3nt: TGCAGCGTTGGTCGGGTCAATGAGCAGTTCTTC
CDR3aa: CSVGRVNEQFF

j_gene: TRBJ2-2
d_gene: TRBD1
v_gene: TRBV5-1
abundance: .
CDR3nt: TGCGCCAGCAGGCCGGGACAGGTCACCGGGGAGCTGTTTTTT
CDR3aa: CASRPGQVTGELFF

j_gene: TRBJ2-3
d_gene: .
v_gene: TRBV6-6
abundance: .
CDR3nt: TGTGCCAGCAGTTACGTTAGGGGGAGAATCACAGATACGCAGTATTTT
CDR3aa: CASSYVRGRITDTQYF

j_gene: TRBJ2-3
d_gene: TRBD2
v_gene: TRBV7-7
abundance: .
CDR3nt: TGTGCCAGCAGCCTGACTAGCGGGGGGGATACGCAGTATTTT
CDR3aa: CASSLTSGGDTQYF

j_gene: TRBJ2-4
d_gene: .
v_gene: TRBV19
abundance: .
CDR3nt: TGTGCCAGTAAATACAAAAACATTCAGTACTTC
CDR3aa: CASKYKNIQYF

j_gene: TRBJ1-1
d_gene: .
v_gene: TRBV19
abundance: .
CDR3nt: TGTGCCAGTAGTATGTTCGACTTACCACAAGGGGCTTTCTTT
CDR3aa: CASSMFDLPQGAFF

j_gene: TRBJ1-1
d_gene: TRBD1
v_gene: TRBV11-1
abundance: .
CDR3nt: TGTGCCAGCTATGGAACAGGGGGCACTGAAGCTTTCTTT
CDR3aa: CASYGTGGTEAFF

j_gene: TRBJ2-2
d_gene: .
v_gene: TRBV2
abundance: once
CDR3nt: TGTGCCAGCAGTGAACGGTTGAGGGCCTCCGCGAACACCGGGGAGCTGTTTTTT
CDR3aa: CASSERLRASANTGELFF

j_gene: TRBJ2-7
d_gene: .
v_gene: TRBV6-5
abundance: once
CDR3nt: TGTGCCAGCAGTGGAAGGACCGTCGAGCAGTACTTC
CDR3aa: CASSGRTVEQYF

j_gene: TRBJ1-3
d_gene: .
v_gene: TRBV16
abundance: .
CDR3nt: TGTGCCAGCAGCCGCTACAATGCGGGAAACACCATATATTTT
CDR3aa: CASSRYNAGNTIYF

j_gene: TRBJ1-4
d_gene: .
v_gene: TRBV29-1
abundance: .
CDR3nt: TGCAGCGTTCAGCAAGCTAGGACCCCTAATGAAAAACTGTTTTTT
CDR3aa: CSVQQARTPNEKLFF

j_gene: TRBJ2-3
d_gene: .
v_gene: TRBV29-1
abundance: .
CDR3nt: TGCAGCGTTGGGGACAAGAGGTCAGATACGCAGTATTTT
CDR3aa: CSVGDKRSDTQYF

j_gene: TRBJ1-5
d_gene: .
v_gene: TRBV6-6
abundance: .
CDR3nt: TGTGCCAGCAGTTACTCGATCGGTCAGCCCCAGCATTTT
CDR3aa: CASSYSIGQPQHF

j_gene: TRBJ2-7
d_gene: TRBD2
v_gene: TRBV6-6
abundance: once
CDR3nt: TGTGCCAGCACCCTACGGGAGGCTCCATACGAGCAGTACTTC
CDR3aa: CASTLREAPYEQYF

j_gene: TRBJ1-5
d_gene: .
v_gene: TRBV7-9
abundance: .
CDR3nt: TGTGCCAGCAGCTTAGGTCAGCCCCAGCATTTT
CDR3aa: CASSLGQPQHF

j_gene: TRBJ2-4
d_gene: TRBD2
v_gene: TRBV6-1
abundance: .
CDR3nt: TGTGCCAGCAGCGTAGCGGGGGGGCGGGAAAACATTCAGTACTTC
CDR3aa: CASSVAGGRENIQYF